Listed below are T cell receptor beta chains from one sample, sequenced in a study of cytomegalovirus exposure and HLA in healthy donors. Measured with immunoSEQ multiplex PCR; TCRdb has only the in-frame clones, and not every one. The profile shows about 140,000 clones, about 77% of them singletons. Specimen: PBMCs. These receptor sequences come from a female donor in good health and CMV-seronegative. CDR3s include the opening cysteine and the closing phenylalanine or tryptophan. A D gene is named only where the DNA matches it firmly. Clone size, where shown, is once, few, many, or a class for clones that have expanded.

J gene: TRBJ1-6; V gene: TRBV5-1; D gene: .; clone size: few; CDR3 protein: CASSLDPGGVSPLHF; CDR3 DNA: TGCGCCAGCAGCTTGGATCCAGGCGGGGTCTCACCCCTCCACTTT
J gene: TRBJ2-2; V gene: TRBV2; D gene: .; clone size: .; CDR3 protein: CASSVRGGTGELFF; CDR3 DNA: TGTGCCAGCAGTGTTCGGGGTGGGACCGGGGAGCTGTTTTTT
J gene: TRBJ2-7; V gene: TRBV7-8; D gene: TRBD2; clone size: .; CDR3 protein: CASSRTSGDLSYEQYF; CDR3 DNA: TGTGCCAGCAGCAGGACTAGCGGAGACCTCTCCTACGAGCAGTACTTC
J gene: TRBJ2-2; V gene: TRBV27; D gene: TRBD1; clone size: .; CDR3 protein: CASSGQGDTGELFF; CDR3 DNA: TGTGCCAGCAGCGGACAGGGGGACACCGGGGAGCTGTTTTTT
J gene: TRBJ1-5; V gene: TRBV19; D gene: TRBD1; clone size: few; CDR3 protein: CASTTGEGQPQHF; CDR3 DNA: TGTGCCAGTACGACAGGGGAGGGTCAGCCCCAGCATTTT
J gene: TRBJ2-5; V gene: TRBV18; D gene: TRBD2; clone size: .; CDR3 protein: CASVSSGRGPQETQYF; CDR3 DNA: TGTGCCAGCGTCTCTAGCGGGAGAGGCCCGCAAGAGACCCAGTACTTC
J gene: TRBJ1-5; V gene: TRBV6-6; D gene: .; clone size: few; CDR3 protein: CASSALDRSNQPQHF; CDR3 DNA: TGTGCCAGCAGTGCCCTTGACAGGAGTAATCAGCCCCAGCATTTT
J gene: TRBJ2-7; V gene: TRBV11-1; D gene: .; clone size: .; CDR3 protein: CASSNKLKGGSYEQYF; CDR3 DNA: TGTGCCAGCAGCAATAAACTAAAAGGGGGCTCCTACGAGCAGTACTTC
J gene: TRBJ1-2; V gene: TRBV5-4; D gene: TRBD1; clone size: few; CDR3 protein: CASSPGDRFLNYGYTF; CDR3 DNA: TGTGCCAGCAGCCCAGGGGACAGATTCCTTAACTATGGCTACACCTTC
J gene: TRBJ2-7; V gene: TRBV7-7; D gene: .; clone size: .; CDR3 protein: CASSLGAFGYEQYF; CDR3 DNA: TGTGCCAGCAGCTTAGGGGCATTTGGCTACGAGCAGTACTTC
J gene: TRBJ1-5; V gene: TRBV7-9; D gene: .; clone size: .; CDR3 protein: CASSFHGGVFDQPQHF; CDR3 DNA: TGTGCCAGCAGCTTTCACGGAGGGGTATTCGATCAGCCCCAGCATTTT
J gene: TRBJ1-1; V gene: TRBV19; D gene: .; clone size: .; CDR3 protein: CASSARTAMNTEAFF; CDR3 DNA: TGTGCCAGTAGCGCGAGGACAGCCATGAACACTGAAGCTTTCTTT
J gene: TRBJ2-7; V gene: TRBV6-1; D gene: TRBD1; clone size: .; CDR3 protein: CASSASGQGKYEQYF; CDR3 DNA: TGTGCCAGCAGTGCGTCGGGACAGGGGAAGTACGAGCAGTACTTC
J gene: TRBJ2-5; V gene: TRBV19; D gene: TRBD1; clone size: .; CDR3 protein: CASSPTGTQETQYF; CDR3 DNA: TGTGCCAGTAGCCCGACAGGGACCCAAGAGACCCAGTACTTC
J gene: TRBJ2-2; V gene: TRBV4-1; D gene: .; clone size: .; CDR3 protein: CASSQYLGTNTGELFF; CDR3 DNA: TGCGCCAGCAGCCAATATCTGGGCACCAACACCGGGGAGCTGTTTTTT
J gene: TRBJ2-5; V gene: TRBV19; D gene: TRBD1; clone size: .; CDR3 protein: CASSVQGRQETQYF; CDR3 DNA: TGTGCCAGTAGTGTACAGGGGCGGCAAGAGACCCAGTACTTC
J gene: TRBJ1-2; V gene: TRBV6-5; D gene: TRBD1; clone size: .; CDR3 protein: CASSWGQGSYGYTF; CDR3 DNA: TGTGCCAGCAGTTGGGGACAGGGTTCATATGGCTACACCTTC
J gene: TRBJ1-4; V gene: TRBV28; D gene: TRBD1; clone size: once; CDR3 protein: CASSPPGQGFEKLFF; CDR3 DNA: TGTGCCAGCAGTCCTCCGGGACAGGGTTTTGAAAAACTGTTTTTT
J gene: TRBJ1-5; V gene: TRBV5-6; D gene: TRBD1; clone size: few; CDR3 protein: CASSYTGVTGQPQHF; CDR3 DNA: TGTGCCAGCAGCTATACAGGGGTTACGGGCCAGCCCCAGCATTTT
J gene: TRBJ2-7; V gene: TRBV5-1; D gene: .; clone size: .; CDR3 protein: CASSLDSVYEQYF; CDR3 DNA: TGCGCCAGCAGCTTGGATTCGGTCTACGAGCAGTACTTC
J gene: TRBJ2-1; V gene: TRBV11-2; D gene: TRBD1; clone size: .; CDR3 protein: CASNRGTGGNEQFF; CDR3 DNA: TGTGCCAGCAACCGCGGGACAGGGGGAAATGAGCAGTTCTTC
J gene: TRBJ2-3; V gene: TRBV5-1; D gene: TRBD2; clone size: .; CDR3 protein: CASSSTSGTSGREDTQYF; CDR3 DNA: TGCGCCAGCAGCTCCACCTCCGGGACTAGCGGGAGGGAAGATACGCAGTATTTT
J gene: TRBJ1-2; V gene: TRBV19; D gene: TRBD1; clone size: .; CDR3 protein: CASSIGQGGYYGYTF; CDR3 DNA: TGTGCCAGTAGTATTGGACAGGGAGGTTACTATGGCTACACCTTC
J gene: TRBJ2-1; V gene: TRBV25-1; D gene: TRBD1; clone size: .; CDR3 protein: CASSGRQGYNEQFF; CDR3 DNA: TGTGCCAGCAGTGGACGACAGGGCTACAATGAGCAGTTCTTC
J gene: TRBJ2-7; V gene: TRBV6-4; D gene: .; clone size: once; CDR3 protein: CASSDRTDSYEQYF; CDR3 DNA: TGTGCCAGCAGTGACCGGACGGACTCCTACGAGCAGTACTTC
J gene: TRBJ1-1; V gene: TRBV5-4; D gene: TRBD1; clone size: few; CDR3 protein: CASSLGDRPNTEAFF; CDR3 DNA: TGTGCCAGCAGCTTGGGGGACAGACCGAACACTGAAGCTTTCTTT
J gene: TRBJ1-2; V gene: TRBV6-1; D gene: .; clone size: .; CDR3 protein: CASSEGRSGDYGYTF; CDR3 DNA: TGTGCCAGCAGTGAAGGTCGGTCAGGGGACTATGGCTACACCTTC
J gene: TRBJ2-2; V gene: TRBV5-5; D gene: TRBD1; clone size: .; CDR3 protein: CASSASGGNTGELFF; CDR3 DNA: TGTGCCAGCAGCGCCTCAGGGGGAAACACCGGGGAGCTGTTTTTT
J gene: TRBJ1-1; V gene: TRBV15; D gene: .; clone size: .; CDR3 protein: CATRGNRDSNTEAFF; CDR3 DNA: TGTGCCACCAGAGGAAACAGGGATTCGAACACTGAAGCTTTCTTT
J gene: TRBJ2-3; V gene: TRBV15; D gene: .; clone size: .; CDR3 protein: CATSRVGAKLTDTQYF; CDR3 DNA: TGTGCCACCAGCAGAGTAGGGGCCAAACTCACAGATACGCAGTATTTT
J gene: TRBJ2-1; V gene: TRBV18; D gene: TRBD2; clone size: .; CDR3 protein: CASSIRTSGNIDEQFF; CDR3 DNA: TGTGCCAGCTCAATTAGGACTAGCGGGAATATAGATGAGCAGTTCTTC
J gene: TRBJ2-7; V gene: TRBV27; D gene: .; clone size: .; CDR3 protein: CASSPTGPVGEQYF; CDR3 DNA: TGTGCCAGCAGTCCAACGGGTCCCGTGGGCGAGCAGTACTTC